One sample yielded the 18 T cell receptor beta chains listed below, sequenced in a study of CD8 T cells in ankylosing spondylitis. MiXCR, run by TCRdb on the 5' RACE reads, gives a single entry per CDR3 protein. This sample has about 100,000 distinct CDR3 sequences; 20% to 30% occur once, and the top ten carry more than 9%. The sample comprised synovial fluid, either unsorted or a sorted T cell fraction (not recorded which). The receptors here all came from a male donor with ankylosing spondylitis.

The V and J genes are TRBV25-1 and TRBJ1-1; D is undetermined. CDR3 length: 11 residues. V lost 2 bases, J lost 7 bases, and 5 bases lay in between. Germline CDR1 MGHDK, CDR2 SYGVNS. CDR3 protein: CASSEMDEAFF. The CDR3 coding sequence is TGTGCCAGCAGTGAAATGGATGAAGCTTTCTTT.

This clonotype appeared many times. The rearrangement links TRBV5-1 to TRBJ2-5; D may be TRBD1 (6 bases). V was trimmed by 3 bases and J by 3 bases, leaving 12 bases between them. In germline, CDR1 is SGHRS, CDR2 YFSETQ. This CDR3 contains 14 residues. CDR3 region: CASSSPGAEETQYF. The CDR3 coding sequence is TGCGCCAGCAGCTCACCAGGGGCGGAAGAGACCCAGTACTTC.

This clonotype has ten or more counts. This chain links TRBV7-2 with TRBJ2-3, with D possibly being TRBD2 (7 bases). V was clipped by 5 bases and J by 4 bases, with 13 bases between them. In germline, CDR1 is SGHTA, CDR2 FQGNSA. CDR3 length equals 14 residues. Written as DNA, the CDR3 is TGTGCCAGCAGCCCCCGGGGGGCTCCAGATACGCAGTATTTT. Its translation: CASSPRGAPDTQYF.

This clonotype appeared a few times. Here the CDR3 reads CASSLGRLSYNEQFF. The DNA of the CDR3 is TGTGCCAGCAGCTTAGGGCGGCTGAGCTACAATGAGCAGTTCTTC. The chain combines TRBV11-2 with TRBJ2-1; unclear D gene. The CDR3 loop spans 15 amino acids. Germline values: CDR1 SGHAT, CDR2 FQNNGV. V was cut by 1 base and J by 3 bases, with 10 bases left in between. Together with reference TRBV11-2 and TRBJ2-1, the CDR3 gives the full variable domain: EAGVAQSPRYKIIEKRQSVAFWCNPISGHATLYWYQQILGQGPKLLIQFQNNGVVDDSQLPKDRFSAERLKGVDSTLKIQPAKLEDSAVYLCASSLGRLSYNEQFFGPGTRLTVL.

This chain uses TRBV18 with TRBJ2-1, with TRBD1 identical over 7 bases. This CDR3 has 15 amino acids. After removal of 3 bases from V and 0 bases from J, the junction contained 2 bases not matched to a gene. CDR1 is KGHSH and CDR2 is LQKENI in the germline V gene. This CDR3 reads CASSPGQSSYNEQFF. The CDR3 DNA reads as TGTGCCAGCTCACCGGGACAGAGCTCCTACAATGAGCAGTTCTTC.

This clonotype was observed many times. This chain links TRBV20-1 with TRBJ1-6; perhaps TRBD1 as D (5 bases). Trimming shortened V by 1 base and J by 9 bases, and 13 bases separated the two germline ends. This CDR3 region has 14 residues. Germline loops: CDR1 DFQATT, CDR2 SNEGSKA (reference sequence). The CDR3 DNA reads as TGCAGTGCTAGAGGGACAAGCCTTGCTTCACCCCTCCACTTT. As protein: CSARGTSLASPLHF.

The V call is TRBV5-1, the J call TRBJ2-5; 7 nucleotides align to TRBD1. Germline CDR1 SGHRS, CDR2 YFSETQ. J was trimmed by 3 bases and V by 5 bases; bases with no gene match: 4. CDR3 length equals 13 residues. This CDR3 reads CASRHTGEETQYF. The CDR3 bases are TGCGCCAGCAGACACACAGGGGAAGAGACCCAGTACTTC.

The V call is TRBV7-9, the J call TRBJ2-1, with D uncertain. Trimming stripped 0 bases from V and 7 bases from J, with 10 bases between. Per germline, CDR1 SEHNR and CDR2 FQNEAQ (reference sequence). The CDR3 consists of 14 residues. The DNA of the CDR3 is TGTGCCAGCAGCTTAGCGCTAGGTTTTAATGAGCAGTTCTTC. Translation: CASSLALGFNEQFF.

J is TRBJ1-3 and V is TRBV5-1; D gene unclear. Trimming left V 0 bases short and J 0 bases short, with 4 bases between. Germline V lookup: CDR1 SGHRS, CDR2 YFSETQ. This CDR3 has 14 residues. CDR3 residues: CASSLGVSGNTIYF. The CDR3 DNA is TGCGCCAGCAGCTTGGGGGTCTCTGGAAACACCATATATTTT.

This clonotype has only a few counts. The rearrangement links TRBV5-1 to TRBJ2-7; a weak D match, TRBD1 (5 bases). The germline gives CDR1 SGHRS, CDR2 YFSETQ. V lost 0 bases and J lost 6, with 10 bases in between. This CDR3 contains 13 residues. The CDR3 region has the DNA TGCGCCAGCAGCTTGGAAAGGGGTTTCGAGCAGTACGTC. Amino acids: CASSLERGFEQYV.

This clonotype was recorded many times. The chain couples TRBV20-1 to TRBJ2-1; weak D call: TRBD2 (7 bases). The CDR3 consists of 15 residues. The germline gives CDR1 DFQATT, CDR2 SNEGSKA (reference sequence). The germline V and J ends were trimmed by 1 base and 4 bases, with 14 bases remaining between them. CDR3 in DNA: TGCAGTGCTAGAGGAGGGGGGAGGGGTTACAATGAGCAGTTCTTC. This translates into CSARGGGRGYNEQFF.

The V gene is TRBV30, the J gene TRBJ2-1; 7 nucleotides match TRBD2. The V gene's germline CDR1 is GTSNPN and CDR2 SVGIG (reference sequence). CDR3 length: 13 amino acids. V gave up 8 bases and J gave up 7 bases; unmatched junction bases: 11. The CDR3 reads CAGVGGSGNEQFF. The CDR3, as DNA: TGTGCCGGGGTGGGCGGGAGTGGAAATGAGCAGTTCTTC.

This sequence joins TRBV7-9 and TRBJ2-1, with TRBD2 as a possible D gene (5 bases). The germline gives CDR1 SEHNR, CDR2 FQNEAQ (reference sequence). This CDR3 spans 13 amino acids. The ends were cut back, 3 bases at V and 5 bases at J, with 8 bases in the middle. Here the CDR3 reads CASSFTGNNEQFF. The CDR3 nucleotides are TGTGCCAGCAGCTTTACGGGGAACAATGAGCAGTTCTTC. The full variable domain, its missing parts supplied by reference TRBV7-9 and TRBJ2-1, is DTGVSQNPRHKITKRGQNVTFRCDPISEHNRLYWYRQTLGQGPEFLTYFQNEAQLEKSRLLSDRFSAERPKGSFSTLEIQRTEQGDSAMYLCASSFTGNNEQFFGPGTRLTVL.

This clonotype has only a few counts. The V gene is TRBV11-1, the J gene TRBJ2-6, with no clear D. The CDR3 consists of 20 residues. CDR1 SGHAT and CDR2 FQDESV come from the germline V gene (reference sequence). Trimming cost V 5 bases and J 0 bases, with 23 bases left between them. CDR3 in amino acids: CASSTGRYSPGASGANVLTF. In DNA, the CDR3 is TGTGCCAGCAGCACCGGAAGGTATTCCCCAGGTGCCTCTGGGGCCAACGTCCTGACTTTC.

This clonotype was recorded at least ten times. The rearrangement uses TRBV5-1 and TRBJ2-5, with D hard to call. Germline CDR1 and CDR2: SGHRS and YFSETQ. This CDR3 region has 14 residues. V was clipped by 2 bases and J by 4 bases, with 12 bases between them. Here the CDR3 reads CASSFHPAAETQYF. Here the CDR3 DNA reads TGCGCCAGCAGCTTTCACCCCGCGGCAGAGACCCAGTACTTC.

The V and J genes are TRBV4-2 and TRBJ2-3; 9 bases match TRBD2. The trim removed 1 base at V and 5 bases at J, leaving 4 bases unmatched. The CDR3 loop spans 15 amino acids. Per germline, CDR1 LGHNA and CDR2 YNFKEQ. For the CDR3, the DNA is TGTGCCAGCAGCCAAGGGATAGCGGGAGTAGATACGCAGTATTTT. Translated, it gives CASSQGIAGVDTQYF.

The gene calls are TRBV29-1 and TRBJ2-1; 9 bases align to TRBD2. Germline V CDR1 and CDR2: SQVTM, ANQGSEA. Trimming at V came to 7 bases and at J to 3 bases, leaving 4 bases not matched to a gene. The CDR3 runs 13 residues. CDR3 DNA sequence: TGCAGCGGGGGGACTAGCTACTACAATGAGCAGTTCTTC. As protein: CSGGTSYYNEQFF.

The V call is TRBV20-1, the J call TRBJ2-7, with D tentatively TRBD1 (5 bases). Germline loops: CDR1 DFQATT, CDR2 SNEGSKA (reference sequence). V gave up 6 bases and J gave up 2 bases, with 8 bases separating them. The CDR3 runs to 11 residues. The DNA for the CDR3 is TGCAGTGCAGGGGAAACCTACGAGCAGTACTTC. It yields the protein CSAGETYEQYF.